This T cell receptor beta chain was recovered during a study of blood T cells in healthy people across ages. The CDR3 is made up of 15 amino acids. Germline lookup yields CDR1 SGHDT and CDR2 YYEEEE. Trimming removed 1 base from V and 0 bases from J, with 8 bases in between. Study-level results: Older individuals had lower TCR beta diversity per million T cells (the decline was roughly linear).

Combining a sample-barcoded 5' primer with a J-beta primer mix, a second PCR ran for about 6 to 12 cycles. Every sample gave at least 2.5 million paired-end reads containing CDR3. TCRdb independently ran MiXCR on the 5' RACE reads; one entry per CDR3 protein. The table records 450,000 to 650,000 distinct CDR3 sequences, about 24% of them present only once. This clonotype was counted between two and nine times. Its specificity is unknown. These data also featured in a second study, about T cells of mothers and their children. That work states: Addition of sample barcodes and 2-4 random nucleotides occurred through the M1S primer of the second PCR.

Sequencing was performed on blood. This rearrangement joins TRBV5-6 to TRBJ1-5, with unresolved D. This receptor was taken from a boy younger than 18 in good health. DNA for the CDR3: TGTGCCAGCAGCTTGTTGCTGGCTAGCAATCAGCCCCAGCATTTT. It codes for CASSLLLASNQPQHF. Supplemented by reference TRBV5-6 and TRBJ1-5, the full variable domain reads DAGVTQSPTHLIKTRGQQVTLRCSPKSGHDTVSWYQQALGQGPQFIFQYYEEEERQRGNFPDRFSGHQFPNYSSELNVNALLLGDSALYLCASSLLLASNQPQHFGDGTRLSIL.